The sequence of this T cell receptor beta chain was determined in a study of breast tumors, draining lymph nodes, adjacent tissues. Findings and limits, study-wide: Tumor T cell lymph node origin was a supported hypothesis, not proven.

Breast cancer patients provided tissue from their axillary draining lymph nodes. This clonotype was seen repeatedly, ten times or more. The antigen is not known. Via MiXCR, TCRdb re-called the multiplex PCR reads, giving one row per CDR3 protein. Found here are more than 200,000 distinct CDR3 sequences, approximately 30% of them singletons; the top ten hold around 1.5%. Trimming stripped 3 bases from V and 7 bases from J, with 16 bases between. This CDR3 comprises 14 residues. Germline-derived CDR1 and CDR2 are GTSNPN and SVGIG (reference sequence). This clonotype was sampled from a female donor with breast cancer. Some clones in this sample may be carry-over from other donors' samples. The sample comprised axillary lymph node tissue. The chain links TRBV30 to TRBJ2-1, with D uncertain. CDR3 bases: TGTGCCTGGAGGAGGTGGGCGCCAGTTAATGAGCAGTTCTTC. Amino acid sequence: CAWRRWAPVNEQFF.